This T cell receptor beta chain comes out of a study of T-cell reconstitution after alpha-beta-depleted transplantation in children. This clonotype was counted at least ten times. The TCRbeta library was prepared with unique molecular identifiers. One entry per CDR3 protein, called by TCRdb with MiXCR from the PCR reads. The profile shows about 420,000 distinct CDR3 sequences, roughly a tenth of them singletons. The TCR comes from a human donor who donated a stem cell graft to a child with acute myeloid leukemia. The input for sequencing was PBMCs from the stem cell graft donor, taken from the stem cell graft.

CDR3 DNA: TGTGCCAGCAGCCCGTCAGGGCTCTACTCAATCCATTCTGGCTACACCTTC. Its protein is CASSPSGLYSIHSGYTF. V gene TRBV11-2 combines with J gene TRBJ1-2; the D gene is possibly TRBD1 (5 bases). The V end was cut by 5 bases, the J end by 7 bases, with 26 bases between. This CDR3 comprises 17 residues. Germline CDR1 and CDR2: SGHAT and FQNNGV.